This T cell receptor beta chain was identified during a study of T cells in Graves' hyperthyroidism and ophthalmopathy. This clonotype was counted at least ten times. V shed 4 bases and J shed 7 bases, with 8 bases lying between them. The CDR3 consists of 11 residues. Looked up from germline, CDR1 is SGHDT and CDR2 is YYEEEE. TCR beta CDR3 region amplification was performed from RNA transcripts. The HTBI primer set served for first-round RT-PCR of the TCR CDR3. TCRdb processed the multiplex PCR reads anew with MiXCR; each CDR3 protein has one entry. Of some 490,000 distinct CDR3 sequences listed, roughly 23% are singletons. Among ophthalmopathy patients, the Clinical Activity Score reached at least 3, the NOSPECS grade reached at least 4, and duration remained under 3 months.

The sequence came from a woman aged 65 to 85 with Graves' ophthalmopathy. The J gene is TRBJ1-2, the V gene TRBV5-6, with no clear D. The specimen was blood. CDR3 nucleotides: TGTGCCAGCAGCCGTGAGGGTGGCTACACCTTC. Protein product: CASSREGGYTF.